These T cell receptor beta chains were read from a single sample in a study of shared clonotypes between healthy human individuals. TCRdb keeps only in-frame clones here, not all; method: immunoSEQ multiplex PCR. The data hold some 2,000,000 clones, with approximately 96% observed a single time. Sequenced: naive CD4+ T cells sorted from blood. The receptors here all came from a man younger than 35 in good health. The conserved cysteine and the conserved F or W are not part of the CDR3 here. Fields, in order: J gene, V gene, CDR3 protein.

J gene: TRBJ1-5
V gene: TRBV2
CDR3 protein: ASSRGYQPQH

J gene: TRBJ1-1
V gene: TRBV30
CDR3 protein: AWDRGANTEAF

J gene: TRBJ1-2
V gene: TRBV11-2
CDR3 protein: ASSLDVNPRGYT

J gene: TRBJ2-1
V gene: TRBV5-1
CDR3 protein: ASRPGGQNEQF

J gene: TRBJ2-3
V gene: TRBV28
CDR3 protein: ASSLTGVITDTQY

J gene: TRBJ2-7
V gene: TRBV6-5
CDR3 protein: ASRGGGGGKQY

J gene: TRBJ1-5
V gene: TRBV30
CDR3 protein: AWSIQVNQPQH

J gene: TRBJ1-4
V gene: TRBV15
CDR3 protein: ATNNRLNEKLF

J gene: TRBJ1-1
V gene: TRBV18
CDR3 protein: ASSHPTGPGNTEAF

J gene: TRBJ2-7
V gene: TRBV6-5
CDR3 protein: ASSPGRGLHEQY

J gene: TRBJ2-5
V gene: TRBV19
CDR3 protein: ASSTPNQETQY

J gene: TRBJ1-1
V gene: TRBV10-3
CDR3 protein: AISESTLGDRAL

J gene: TRBJ1-5
V gene: TRBV7-2
CDR3 protein: ASSRTGQGYQPQH

J gene: TRBJ2-2
V gene: TRBV9
CDR3 protein: ASSPRGDNTGELF

J gene: TRBJ1-1
V gene: TRBV30
CDR3 protein: AWGAQNTEAF

J gene: TRBJ2-2
V gene: TRBV6-6
CDR3 protein: ASSYRTSGSGGELF

J gene: TRBJ2-7
V gene: TRBV7-2
CDR3 protein: ASSRAGVYEQY

J gene: TRBJ2-7
V gene: TRBV7-2
CDR3 protein: ASSLGGSVYEQY

J gene: TRBJ2-7
V gene: TRBV6-1
CDR3 protein: ASSDQGGAYEQY

J gene: TRBJ1-2
V gene: TRBV28
CDR3 protein: ASSLFSDRYGYT